This entry lists 15 T cell receptor beta chains sequenced from one sample in a study of early T cells in non-severe SARS-CoV-2 infection. MiXCR, applied by TCRdb to the 5' RACE reads, yields one record per CDR3 protein. The table lists about 30,000 distinct CDR3 sequences, approximately 5.4% of them singletons, with more than 0.7% in the top ten. The sequenced sample consisted of whole blood. The receptors come from an adult who was a healthcare worker with PCR-confirmed SARS-CoV-2 infection or an uninfected control (not recorded which).

In its sample, this clonotype was seen many times. V is TRBV5-6 and J is TRBJ2-7; no clear D gene. CDR3 length equals 11 residues. Germline V CDR1 and CDR2: SGHDT, YYEEEE. Trimming left V 4 bases short and J 4 bases short, with 6 bases between. The CDR3 DNA is TGTGCCAGCAGCGTAACTTACGAGCAGTACTTC. Its translation: CASSVTYEQYF.

For this clonotype: A much larger clone lies one base from this, so it may be a read error. The chain links TRBV7-2 to TRBJ2-7, with D possibly TRBD2 on 5 matching bases. This CDR3 contains 14 residues. Looked up from germline, CDR1 is SGHTA and CDR2 is FQGNSA. V dropped 6 bases and J dropped 2 bases, with 14 bases sitting between them. The CDR3 nucleotides are TGTGCCAGCAGGGATAGCGCGCATACCTACGAGCAGTACTTC. Residues: CASRDSAHTYEQYF.

There are many counts of this clonotype. The chain employs TRBV5-1 and TRBJ1-1; D is uncertain. The CDR3 is 13 amino acids. Germline-derived CDR1 and CDR2 are SGHRS and YFSETQ. V was shortened by 0 bases and J by 3 bases, with 6 bases between the two germline ends. The CDR3 reads CASSLEVDTEAFF. In DNA, the CDR3 is TGCGCCAGCAGCTTGGAAGTGGACACTGAAGCTTTCTTT.

This clonotype appeared a few times. V is TRBV15 and J is TRBJ2-3; 11 nucleotides line up with TRBD2. The junction had 10 bases not matched to a gene; V was cut back by 5 bases and J by 0 bases. CDR1 and CDR2 from the germline V gene are LNHNV and YYDKDF (reference sequence). The CDR3 length is 18 residues. CDR3 in DNA: TGTGCCACCAGCGGGAGACTAGCGGGGCGAACTAGCACAGATACGCAGTATTTT. As protein: CATSGRLAGRTSTDTQYF. The full variable domain, with the rest looked up from reference TRBV15 and TRBJ2-3, is DAMVIQNPRYQVTQFGKPVTLSCSQTLNHNVMYWYQQKSSQAPKLLFHYYDKDFNNEADTPDNFQSRRPNTSFCFLDIRSPGLGDTAMYLCATSGRLAGRTSTDTQYFGPGTRLTVL.

In its sample, this clonotype was seen many times. CDR3 sequence (DNA): TGTGCCAGCAGCCCCACTGCGGGAGCTTACAATGAGCAGTTCTTC. Translation gives CASSPTAGAYNEQFF. The chain couples TRBV11-2 to TRBJ2-1; 7 bases fit TRBD2. Germline V CDR1 and CDR2: SGHAT, FQNNGV. CDR3 length: 15 residues. With 5 bases clipped from V and 4 bases from J, the junction kept 8 bases outside the gene matches.

This clonotype is labeled medium-sized. This chain connects TRBV7-2 to TRBJ2-5; possibly TRBD1 for D (5 bases). With 4 bases removed from V and 5 bases from J, the gap between germline ends came to 17 bases. Per germline, CDR1 SGHTA and CDR2 FQGNSA. This CDR3 contains 15 residues. The CDR3 protein is CASSSPYRSRETQYF. CDR3 nucleotides: TGTGCCAGCAGCTCTCCTTACAGGTCGCGGGAGACCCAGTACTTC.

This clonotype was counted at least ten times. The V call is TRBV6-2 or TRBV6-3, the J call TRBJ1-5; the D is unclear. The V gene lost 2 bases and the J gene lost 11 bases, with 13 bases spanning the gap. Germline values: CDR1 MNHEY, CDR2 SVGEGT. The CDR3 totals 13 residues. The chain's CDR3 is CASSYLIGVTQHF. CDR3 in DNA: TGTGCCAGCAGTTACCTAATCGGGGTGACCCAGCATTTT.

Ten or more counts support this clonotype. V gene TRBV9 combines with J gene TRBJ1-1, with D hard to call. There are 14 residues in the CDR3. Germline CDR1 SGDLS, CDR2 YYNGEE. V was trimmed by 0 bases and J by 0 bases, leaving 6 bases between them. In DNA form, the CDR3 reads TGTGCCAGCAGCGTAGACAGATTGAACACTGAAGCTTTCTTT. The encoded protein is CASSVDRLNTEAFF.

This rearrangement joins TRBV7-2 to TRBJ1-1; D is possibly TRBD1 (6 bases). The CDR3 runs to 13 residues. Germline CDR1 is SGHTA and CDR2 is FQGNSA. Trimming took 4 bases from V and 9 from J, leaving 15 bases between them. The CDR3 nucleotides are TGTGCCAGCAGCTCCAGGGGAGGGGAACAAGCTTTCTTT. Translating it yields CASSSRGGEQAFF.

In its sample, this clonotype was seen a few times. The rearrangement joins TRBV28 to TRBJ2-5; a possible D gene is TRBD1 (6 bases). CDR3 length: 14 residues. Germline loops: CDR1 MDHEN, CDR2 SYDVKM. Trimming took off 5 bases at V and 2 bases at J, with 12 bases between the two ends. The CDR3 nucleotides are TGTGCCAGCAGTCCCTGGACAGTACAAGAGACCCAGTACTTC. Its translation: CASSPWTVQETQYF.

The V gene is TRBV2, the J gene TRBJ2-2; D is uncertain. V lost 2 bases and J 2 bases, leaving 9 bases between the germline ends. Germline V gives CDR1 SNHLY, CDR2 FYNNEI. The CDR3 has 15 residues. The CDR3 coding sequence is TGTGCCAGCAGTGAATTCCCAGCAAACACCGGGGAGCTGTTTTTT. Protein sequence: CASSEFPANTGELFF.

This clonotype was detected a few times. The V gene is TRBV18, the J gene TRBJ1-1, with a tentative D call TRBD1 (5 bases). Trimming pared 1 base from V and 1 base from J, leaving 7 bases between. The CDR3 length is 14 residues. Germline-derived CDR1 and CDR2 are KGHSH and LQKENI. The CDR3 sequence: CASSPQGRNTEAFF. The CDR3, as DNA: TGTGCCAGCTCACCACAGGGGCGGAACACTGAAGCTTTCTTT.

This clonotype occurred many times. The chain recombines TRBV15 with TRBJ2-7; possibly TRBD2 for D (5 bases). Germline V CDR1 and CDR2: LNHNV, YYDKDF (reference sequence). The V end lost 4 bases, the J end lost 2 bases, and 15 bases lay between the germline ends. This CDR3 contains 15 residues. CDR3 sequence (DNA): TGTGCCACCAGCACGAGGGCTCTATCAACCTACGAGCAGTACTTC. It translates to CATSTRALSTYEQYF. Filled out from reference TRBV15 and TRBJ2-7, the complete variable domain reads DAMVIQNPRYQVTQFGKPVTLSCSQTLNHNVMYWYQQKSSQAPKLLFHYYDKDFNNEADTPDNFQSRRPNTSFCFLDIRSPGLGDTAMYLCATSTRALSTYEQYFGPGTRLTVT.

This clonotype was seen a few times. The chain employs TRBV5-6 and TRBJ2-2, with a weak D call TRBD2 (7 bases). Deletions cut 1 base from V and 1 base from J, with 11 bases between. CDR1 and CDR2 from the germline V gene are SGHDT and YYEEEE. The CDR3 has 16 residues. CDR3 loop: CASSLRGAQNTGELFF. In nucleotides, the CDR3 is TGTGCCAGCAGCTTGCGGGGGGCCCAGAACACCGGGGAGCTGTTTTTT.

This clonotype was seen at least ten times. The chain is built from TRBV20-1 and TRBJ2-1; 9 bases agree with TRBD1. V dropped 0 bases and J dropped 5; count of bases not matched to a gene: 11. The CDR3 is 17 residues long. Per germline, CDR1 DFQATT and CDR2 SNEGSKA (reference sequence). This chain's CDR3 is CSARDPGRDRANNEQFF. CDR3 DNA: TGCAGTGCTAGAGATCCGGGGCGGGACAGGGCTAACAATGAGCAGTTCTTC.